A selection of T cell receptor beta chains follows, all from one sample in a study of blood T cell repertoires in COVID-19. Assay used: immunoSEQ multiplex PCR; TCRdb lists only in-frame clones, some missing. The repertoire holds approximately 260,000 clones, with 80% to 85% as singletons. Source material: peripheral blood. The receptor source for this set is a woman aged 60-75 years with active or convalescent COVID-19. Each CDR3 is given with its conserved first and last residue. Size is omitted from some rows. Given values are once, few, many or a class for expanded clones.

V gene: TRBV19; clone size: NA; J gene: TRBJ2-3; CDR3 protein: CASAGSLAGGLGTQYF
V gene: TRBV7-3; clone size: NA; J gene: TRBJ1-6; CDR3 protein: CASSLGTRVSPLHF
V gene: TRBV5-6; clone size: NA; J gene: TRBJ1-6; CDR3 protein: CASSQGQMNSPLHF
V gene: TRBV18; clone size: NA; J gene: TRBJ2-5; CDR3 protein: CASSPRETQYF
V gene: TRBV5-5; clone size: NA; J gene: TRBJ2-3; CDR3 protein: CASSLARGDTQYF
V gene: TRBV4-2; clone size: NA; J gene: TRBJ1-2; CDR3 protein: CASSQVDGQGADGYTF
V gene: TRBV18; clone size: NA; J gene: TRBJ1-6; CDR3 protein: CASSRDRVNNSPLHF
V gene: TRBV5-1; clone size: NA; J gene: TRBJ1-3; CDR3 protein: CASSLAGTGYGNTIYF
V gene: TRBV7-3; clone size: NA; J gene: TRBJ2-6; CDR3 protein: CASRRGTGLSGANVLTF
V gene: TRBV18; clone size: few; J gene: TRBJ2-1; CDR3 protein: CASSPASGLGEQFF
V gene: TRBV20-1; clone size: NA; J gene: TRBJ1-5; CDR3 protein: CSASSLRGGDQPQHF
V gene: TRBV18; clone size: NA; J gene: TRBJ1-1; CDR3 protein: CASLGQNEAFF
V gene: TRBV7-8; clone size: NA; J gene: TRBJ2-1; CDR3 protein: CASSLAFYNEQFF
V gene: TRBV6-6; clone size: NA; J gene: TRBJ2-5; CDR3 protein: CASSYGGWRETQYF
V gene: TRBV7-6; clone size: NA; J gene: TRBJ1-1; CDR3 protein: CASSQLGQTEAFF
V gene: TRBV6-5; clone size: NA; J gene: TRBJ1-1; CDR3 protein: CASSYSRYVNTEAFF
V gene: TRBV12-3/TRBV12-4; clone size: NA; J gene: TRBJ1-1; CDR3 protein: CASSPQELTEAFF
V gene: TRBV4-1; clone size: NA; J gene: TRBJ2-1; CDR3 protein: CASSRRTSGGATYNEQFF
V gene: TRBV5-3; clone size: NA; J gene: TRBJ1-6; CDR3 protein: CARSSQGGRLNSPLHF
V gene: TRBV27; clone size: NA; J gene: TRBJ1-2; CDR3 protein: CASSSSGTGGGYTF
V gene: TRBV6-4; clone size: NA; J gene: TRBJ1-1; CDR3 protein: CASPGGPGQGAQNTEAFF
V gene: TRBV5-1; clone size: NA; J gene: TRBJ2-5; CDR3 protein: CASSLAGGPETQYF
V gene: TRBV7-3; clone size: NA; J gene: TRBJ1-1; CDR3 protein: CASSSNMDTEAFF
V gene: TRBV19; clone size: once; J gene: TRBJ2-7; CDR3 protein: CASSIAGSEQYF
V gene: TRBV5-1; clone size: NA; J gene: TRBJ2-1; CDR3 protein: CASSLVAVTGNEQFF
V gene: TRBV11-2; clone size: NA; J gene: TRBJ2-7; CDR3 protein: CASSPQTGSEQYF